Listed below are T cell receptor beta chains from one sample, sequenced in a study of metastatic and nonmetastatic thyroid tumors. Using MiXCR, TCRdb reanalyzed the PCR reads. The top ten hold approximately 4.9% of the sample, which has roughly 25,000 clones, approximately 12% seen once. Sample: blood. These receptors were taken from a female donor with papillary thyroid cancer or a benign thyroid nodule (not recorded which). Some clones in this sample may be carry-over from other donors' samples. The CDR3 runs from the conserved cysteine through the conserved F or W. D genes are given only for firm matches. For some rows the clone size is stated as once, few or many, or as a class when expanded; others skip it.

clone size,J gene,D gene,V gene,CDR3 protein,CDR3 DNA
many,TRBJ2-7,.,TRBV6-1,CASSFTTHLYEQYF,TGTGCCAGCAGTTTTACTACGCACCTCTACGAGCAGTACTTC
.,TRBJ2-7,.,TRBV6-5,CASSYSAGFSSYEQYF,TGTGCCAGCAGTTACTCGGCCGGATTCAGCTCCTACGAGCAGTACTTC
few,TRBJ1-1,.,TRBV5-4,CASRRGEGTEGAFF,TGTGCCAGCAGAAGGGGGGAGGGGACGGAGGGAGCTTTCTTT
many,TRBJ1-1,.,TRBV10-3,CAISPVGEGMNTEAFF,TGTGCCATCAGCCCTGTGGGGGAGGGCATGAACACTGAAGCTTTCTTT
.,TRBJ2-7,.,TRBV5-1,CASSLGGVRSYEHYF,TGCGCCAGCAGCTTGGGGGGCGTAAGATCCTACGAGCATTACTTC
many,TRBJ2-7,TRBD2,TRBV7-9,CASSPAGLAGYEQYF,TGTGCCAGCAGCCCGGCGGGACTAGCGGGATATGAGCAGTACTTC
many,TRBJ1-1,.,TRBV20-1,CSATRGGRREAFF,TGCAGTGCTACCCGGGGTGGGCGCAGAGAAGCTTTCTTT
many,TRBJ1-4,.,TRBV12-3/TRBV12-4,CASTRDRQNEKLFF,TGTGCCAGCACCCGAGACAGGCAGAATGAAAAACTGTTTTTT
many,TRBJ1-1,.,TRBV3-1,CASSHLSGGAFF,TGTGCCAGCAGCCACCTGTCTGGTGGAGCTTTCTTT
many,TRBJ2-1,.,TRBV28,CASSFQNSYNEQFF,TGTGCCAGCAGTTTTCAAAACTCCTACAATGAGCAGTTCTTC
medium-sized,TRBJ2-7,TRBD2,TRBV6-2/TRBV6-3,CASSYPYFVGLAGDEQYF,TGTGCCAGCAGTTACCCTTATTTTGTCGGCTTGGCGGGAGACGAGCAGTACTTC
many,TRBJ2-1,.,TRBV9,CASSATLLGGSSYNEQFF,TGTGCCAGCAGCGCCACACTACTAGGAGGGAGCTCCTACAATGAGCAGTTCTTC
medium-sized,TRBJ2-6,TRBD1,TRBV6-5,CASSYIGQGASGANVLTF,TGTGCCAGCAGTTACATCGGACAGGGGGCCTCTGGGGCCAACGTCCTGACTTTC
many,TRBJ1-1,TRBD1,TRBV7-2,CASSKGQVTGTGAFF,TGTGCCAGCAGCAAAGGACAGGTTACGGGCACTGGAGCTTTCTTT
many,TRBJ1-2,.,TRBV12-3/TRBV12-4,CASSLTAGVGYTF,TGTGCCAGCAGTTTAACGGCAGGGGTCGGCTACACCTTC
many,TRBJ2-1,TRBD1,TRBV28,CASSQAAVGQAYNEQFF,TGTGCCAGCAGTCAGGCCGCGGTGGGACAGGCCTACAATGAGCAGTTCTTC
few,TRBJ2-7,.,TRBV6-2/TRBV6-3,CASSYLASWSIYEQYF,TGTGCCAGCAGTTACTTGGCTAGCTGGAGTATCTACGAGCAGTACTTC
many,TRBJ1-2,.,TRBV3-1,CASSQDVGGRGYTF,TGTGCCAGCAGCCAAGATGTCGGGGGACGCGGCTACACCTTC
many,TRBJ2-7,TRBD1,TRBV19,CASRLTGQGSNEQYF,TGTGCCAGTAGGTTAACGGGACAGGGCAGCAACGAGCAGTACTTC
.,TRBJ1-2,.,TRBV7-2,CASNPSGTRGNGYTF,TGTGCCAGCAACCCTTCGGGGACAAGGGGCAATGGCTACACCTTC
few,TRBJ2-7,TRBD1,TRBV2,CASSSRDSGYEQYF,TGTGCCAGCTCTAGTAGGGACAGTGGCTACGAGCAGTACTTC
many,TRBJ2-2,.,TRBV27,CASSLSGELFF,TGTGCCAGCAGTTTATCCGGGGAGCTGTTTTTT
many,TRBJ2-3,.,TRBV5-6,CASAPDWRELTDTQYF,TGTGCCAGCGCCCCCGACTGGCGGGAACTCACAGATACGCAGTATTTT
.,TRBJ2-5,TRBD2,TRBV4-3,CASCQDPREGETQYF,TGCGCCAGCTGCCAAGATCCGCGGGAGGGAGAGACCCAGTACTTC
medium-sized,TRBJ2-7,.,TRBV6-1,CASSEPGFSLYEQYF,TGTGCCAGCAGTGAACCGGGCTTCTCTCTCTACGAGCAGTACTTC
many,TRBJ1-1,.,TRBV6-1,CAIRRTVGTEAFF,TGTGCCATACGGCGGACGGTGGGCACTGAAGCTTTCTTT
.,TRBJ2-5,.,TRBV20-1,CSTRTWVETQYF,TGCAGTACCCGTACCTGGGTCGAGACCCAGTACTTC
many,TRBJ1-2,TRBD1,TRBV28,CASSLLGGQGGYGYTF,TGTGCCAGCAGTTTATTGGGAGGACAGGGGGGCTATGGCTACACCTTC
many,TRBJ1-3,.,TRBV12-3/TRBV12-4,CASSLRVSGNTIYF,TGTGCCAGCAGTCTAAGGGTTTCTGGAAACACCATATATTTT
many,TRBJ2-1,.,TRBV5-5,CASSLPGGDEQFF,TGTGCCAGCAGCTTACCAGGGGGGGATGAGCAGTTCTTC
.,TRBJ2-7,TRBD1,TRBV12-3/TRBV12-4,CASRTTQGTCYEQYF,TGTGCCAGCAGAACAACACAGGGGACCTGCTACGAGCAGTACTTC
many,TRBJ1-1,TRBD1,TRBV28,CASSSTGGGPEAFF,TGTGCCAGCAGTTCCACAGGGGGGGGGCCTGAAGCTTTCTTT
many,TRBJ1-4,.,TRBV11-2,CASSLVEGRREKLFF,TGTGCCAGCAGCTTAGTGGAGGGGCGGCGGGAAAAACTGTTTTTT
many,TRBJ1-1,.,TRBV6-2/TRBV6-3,CASSYSGANTEAFF,TGTGCCAGCAGTTACTCGGGGGCCAACACTGAAGCTTTCTTT
many,TRBJ2-1,.,TRBV5-6,CASSILEGPNEQFF,TGTGCCAGCAGCATACTGGAGGGCCCCAATGAGCAGTTCTTC
.,TRBJ2-1,TRBD2,TRBV3-1,CASSQEPGLAQFF,TGTGCCAGCAGCCAAGAACCGGGACTAGCGCAGTTCTTC
.,TRBJ1-6,.,TRBV5-1,CASSLGGLGSSYNSPLHF,TGCGCCAGCAGCTTGGGGGGCTTAGGGAGCTCCTATAATTCACCCCTCCACTTT
many,TRBJ2-3,.,TRBV30,CAWTRDGIADTQYF,TGTGCCTGGACCCGAGACGGGATCGCAGATACGCAGTATTTT
once,TRBJ2-6,.,TRBV20-1,CSARDGQRGSSGANVLTF,TGCAGTGCTAGAGATGGACAACGGGGGTCCTCTGGGGCCAACGTCCTGACTTTC
medium-sized,TRBJ2-7,TRBD2,TRBV29-1,CSVYSGRSYEQYF,TGCAGCGTCTATAGCGGGAGGAGCTACGAGCAGTACTTC
many,TRBJ2-5,.,TRBV28,CASSGGRGAGPLETQYF,TGTGCCAGCAGTGGGGGACGGGGCGCGGGACCTTTAGAGACCCAGTACTTC
many,TRBJ1-2,.,TRBV2,CASSEPRPQVANYGYTF,TGTGCCAGCAGTGAACCCAGGCCCCAGGTGGCTAACTATGGCTACACCTTC
many,TRBJ1-5,.,TRBV19,CASSITVSSNQPQHF,TGTGCCAGTAGTATAACAGTTAGTAGCAATCAGCCCCAGCATTTT
.,TRBJ2-5,.,TRBV20-1,CSARVGRQETQYF,TGCAGTGCTAGAGTTGGTAGACAAGAGACCCAGTACTTC
many,TRBJ1-1,.,TRBV6-4,CASSERGGAHTEAFF,TGTGCCAGCAGTGAACGGGGGGGGGCGCACACTGAAGCTTTCTTT
medium-sized,TRBJ2-7,.,TRBV7-2,CASSQHYEQYF,TGTGCCAGCAGCCAACACTACGAGCAGTACTTC
many,TRBJ2-3,TRBD2,TRBV6-2/TRBV6-3,CASSAQRESTDTQYF,TGTGCCAGCAGTGCCCAGCGGGAGTCAACAGATACGCAGTATTTT
many,TRBJ1-3,TRBD1,TRBV20-1,CSANRGGNTIYF,TGCAGTGCTAACAGGGGGGGAAACACCATATATTTT
.,TRBJ1-1,.,TRBV10-3,CAISDSRCANTGAFF,TGTGCCATCAGTGATAGTAGGTGTGCGAACACTGGAGCTTTCTTT
many,TRBJ2-1,.,TRBV5-4,CASSLAGVSYNEQFF,TGTGCCAGCAGCTTGGCTGGGGTCTCCTACAATGAGCAGTTCTTC
.,TRBJ2-7,.,TRBV18,CASSPGGRENGEQYF,TGTGCCAGCTCACCAGGGGGTAGGGAGAACGGCGAGCAGTACTTC
.,TRBJ2-7,.,TRBV20-1,CSLKRELDYEHYF,TGCAGTCTCAAGCGTGAGTTGGACTACGAGCATTACTTC
many,TRBJ2-1,.,TRBV6-1,CASSESLAYNEQFF,TGTGCCAGCAGTGAATCTCTAGCGTACAATGAGCAGTTCTTC
.,TRBJ1-2,.,TRBV6-1,CASSPRGVSNYVYTF,TGTGCCAGCAGTCCGCGAGGTGTGAGCAACTATGTCTACACCTTC
medium-sized,TRBJ1-2,TRBD1,TRBV5-1,CASSWTGQDGYTF,TGCGCCAGCAGCTGGACAGGGCAGGATGGCTACACCTTC